A selection of T cell receptor beta chains follows, all from one sample in a study of T cells in localized non-small cell lung cancer. Sequenced by immunoSEQ multiplex PCR; TCRdb stores in-frame clones only, minus some. Of 65,000 to 95,000 clones in the sample, over 60% were seen once. The specimen was PBMCs, collected before any cancer treatment. The origin of the receptors is a man between 40 and 75 years old with stage II squamous cell lung carcinoma. CDR3s include the opening cysteine and the closing phenylalanine or tryptophan.

j_gene: TRBJ2-7
v_gene: TRBV2
len: 14
CDR3aa: CASSVSGWGYEQYF

j_gene: TRBJ2-1
v_gene: TRBV7-3
len: 14
CDR3aa: CASSIAGGGNEQFF

j_gene: TRBJ2-5
v_gene: TRBV7-2
len: 12
CDR3aa: CASGPLWETQYF

j_gene: TRBJ2-7
v_gene: TRBV19
len: 15
CDR3aa: CASSPRLTGREEQYF

j_gene: TRBJ1-1
v_gene: TRBV19
len: 15
CDR3aa: CASSVRPKRHTEAFF

j_gene: TRBJ2-7
v_gene: TRBV7-9
len: 14
CDR3aa: CASSSDRGPYEQYF

j_gene: TRBJ2-7
v_gene: TRBV6-5
len: 13
CDR3aa: CASSYRAGYEQYF

j_gene: TRBJ2-3
v_gene: TRBV29-1
len: 16
CDR3aa: CSVGRGPPRGTDTQYF

j_gene: TRBJ1-1
v_gene: TRBV29-1
len: 13
CDR3aa: CSVATNFDAEAFF

j_gene: TRBJ2-5
v_gene: TRBV2
len: 13
CDR3aa: CASSLQGRETQYF

j_gene: TRBJ1-1
v_gene: TRBV29-1
len: 12
CDR3aa: CSVVGGNTEAFF

j_gene: TRBJ2-3
v_gene: TRBV9
len: 16
CDR3aa: CASSASDGLSGDTQYF

j_gene: TRBJ2-5
v_gene: TRBV11-1
len: 14
CDR3aa: CASSRGDNQETQYF

j_gene: TRBJ2-1
v_gene: TRBV10-3
len: 16
CDR3aa: CAISDLAGGTGNEQFF

j_gene: TRBJ1-4
v_gene: TRBV5-5
len: 16
CDR3aa: CASSWERRRTNEKLFF

j_gene: TRBJ2-7
v_gene: TRBV6-5
len: 15
CDR3aa: CASSYSKLVGYEQYF

j_gene: TRBJ1-5
v_gene: TRBV28
len: 16
CDR3aa: CASSDMGRGGNQPQHF

j_gene: TRBJ1-3
v_gene: TRBV27
len: 16
CDR3aa: CASSSRTVSSGNTIYF

j_gene: TRBJ2-7
v_gene: TRBV7-3
len: 13
CDR3aa: CASSLWEGEEQYF

j_gene: TRBJ1-5
v_gene: TRBV28
len: 13
CDR3aa: CASSFQGPGPQHF

j_gene: TRBJ2-7
v_gene: TRBV27
len: 15
CDR3aa: CASSLEAGVSYEQYF

j_gene: TRBJ1-2
v_gene: TRBV29-1
len: 11
CDR3aa: CSVGDSYGYTF

j_gene: TRBJ2-2
v_gene: TRBV5-4
len: 15
CDR3aa: CASSFGGFLSGELFF

j_gene: TRBJ2-7
v_gene: TRBV29-1
len: 14
CDR3aa: CSVEDPEGSRKQYF

j_gene: TRBJ2-7
v_gene: TRBV27
len: 14
CDR3aa: CATSWLADTYEQYF

j_gene: TRBJ2-7
v_gene: TRBV10-3
len: 15
CDR3aa: CAISVDGTGTYEQYF

j_gene: TRBJ2-5
v_gene: TRBV5-1
len: 13
CDR3aa: CASSPVGGETQYF

j_gene: TRBJ2-3
v_gene: TRBV6-5
len: 11
CDR3aa: CASKVTDTQYF

j_gene: TRBJ2-3
v_gene: TRBV5-6
len: 13
CDR3aa: CASSSTPTDTQYF

j_gene: TRBJ2-1
v_gene: TRBV7-9
len: 15
CDR3aa: CASSLGARGYNEQFF

j_gene: TRBJ1-5
v_gene: TRBV6-6
len: 15
CDR3aa: CASLDGGLSNQPQHF

j_gene: TRBJ1-2
v_gene: TRBV4-2
len: 14
CDR3aa: CASRPGVTVDGYTF

j_gene: TRBJ1-6
v_gene: TRBV21-1
len: 16
CDR3aa: CASSKGNTRTNSPLHF

j_gene: TRBJ2-3
v_gene: TRBV13
len: 16
CDR3aa: CASSLSLGPWTDTQYF

j_gene: TRBJ2-6
v_gene: TRBV11-2
len: 16
CDR3aa: CASSPGFGGGANVLTF

j_gene: TRBJ1-2
v_gene: TRBV29-1
len: 12
CDR3aa: CSARGANYGYTF

j_gene: TRBJ2-7
v_gene: TRBV9
len: 14
CDR3aa: CASSVEGLSYEQYF

j_gene: TRBJ1-1
v_gene: TRBV28
len: 16
CDR3aa: CASPPGVMVGVTEAFF

j_gene: TRBJ1-4
v_gene: TRBV28
len: 14
CDR3aa: CASRGGTGVEKLFF

j_gene: TRBJ2-7
v_gene: TRBV11-2
len: 12
CDR3aa: CASSLGSYEQYF

j_gene: TRBJ2-5
v_gene: TRBV6-6
len: 12
CDR3aa: CASSPGSETQYF

j_gene: TRBJ2-7
v_gene: TRBV7-8
len: 14
CDR3aa: CASSLPDVSYEQYF

j_gene: TRBJ1-5
v_gene: TRBV6-1
len: 15
CDR3aa: CASKTGAYSNQPQHF

j_gene: TRBJ2-4
v_gene: TRBV6-1
len: 14
CDR3aa: CASSEGLAKNIQYF

j_gene: TRBJ1-3
v_gene: TRBV2
len: 15
CDR3aa: CASRTGTNSGNTIYF

j_gene: TRBJ1-5
v_gene: TRBV28
len: 14
CDR3aa: CATRGRGYNQPQHF

j_gene: TRBJ1-1
v_gene: TRBV5-1
len: 13
CDR3aa: CASSLDRGREAFF

j_gene: TRBJ2-1
v_gene: TRBV13
len: 15
CDR3aa: CASSLLGLADNEQFF

j_gene: TRBJ1-2
v_gene: TRBV30
len: 12
CDR3aa: CAWEQGSYGYTF

j_gene: TRBJ1-2
v_gene: TRBV2
len: 12
CDR3aa: CASSPQGPGYTF